This T cell receptor (beta chain) was sequenced in a study of blood T cell repertoires in COVID-19. Study at large: T cells, B-cell-depleted T cells, or PBMCs supplied cDNA or gDNA.

CDR3 length equals 19 residues. The germline V gene has CDR1 LNHDA and CDR2 SQIVND (reference sequence). V was pared by 5 bases and J by 3 bases, with 14 bases of the junction left unmatched. In this sample, this clone turned up once. Some clones are missing from TCRdb's copy, which holds only in-frame ones; the method was immunoSEQ multiplex PCR. Here the sample spans roughly 180,000 clones, 83% being singletons. The receptor was derived from a woman between 45 and 65 years old in a cohort exposed to, infected with or recovered from COVID-19 (not recorded which). The material sequenced was PBMCs or T cells enriched from blood (not recorded which). The chain has TRBV19 and TRBJ2-1, with 12 bases identical to TRBD2. The CDR3 sequence: CASSSQTSGGPHGYNEQFF. The CDR3 DNA is TGTGCCAGTAGTTCTCAGACTAGCGGGGGCCCCCATGGCTACAATGAGCAGTTCTTC.